This TCR beta chain was sequenced during a study of T cell repertoires in cytomegalovirus infection. TCRdb reanalysed the reads using MiXCR and keeps one entry per CDR3 protein. This table has about 260,000 distinct CDR3 sequences, roughly an eighth appearing once. Trimming pared 5 bases from V and 7 bases from J, leaving 28 bases between. Germline CDR1 reads SGHRS; CDR2 reads YFSETQ. The CDR3 has 18 amino acids. The chain has TRBV5-1 and TRBJ1-5; no clear D gene. Sequencing was done on a sample of PBMCs. The TCR originated in a human donor in good health (CMV status not recorded). Some clones in this sample may be carry-over from other donors' samples. The CDR3 region is CASSQALGTPRLGQPQHF. CDR3 bases: TGCGCCAGCAGTCAAGCACTCGGAACACCCCGTCTCGGACAGCCCCAGCATTTT. Full variable domain (outside the CDR3, taken from reference TRBV5-1 and TRBJ1-5): KAGVTQTPRYLIKTRGQQVTLSCSPISGHRSVSWYQQTPGQGLQFLFEYFSETQRNKGNFPGRFSGRQFSNSRSEMNVSTLELGDSALYLCASSQALGTPRLGQPQHFGDGTRLSIL.